The 8 T cell receptor beta chains below all came from one sample that was sequenced in a study of T cells after yellow fever vaccination. TCRdb itself ran the 5' RACE reads through MiXCR, one entry per CDR3 protein. Of 510,000 or so distinct CDR3 sequences listed, approximately 21% are singletons. The material sequenced was PBMCs, taken 15 days after the yellow fever booster vaccination. All receptors derive from a man in his thirties or forties who received the YFV17D yellow fever vaccine.

The rearrangement links TRBV12-3 or TRBV12-4 to TRBJ1-1; D perhaps matches TRBD1 (5 bases). V lost 1 base and J lost 4, with 7 bases in between. CDR3 length: 13 amino acids. The CDR3 reads CASSLDGATEAFF. CDR3 bases: TGTGCCAGCAGTTTAGACGGGGCCACTGAAGCTTTCTTT.

The genes are TRBV15 and TRBJ2-7; TRBD1 aligns across 9 bases. The length of the CDR3 is 15 residues. V was pared by 3 bases and J by 6 bases, with 9 bases of the junction left unmatched. The germline gives CDR1 LNHNV, CDR2 YYDKDF (reference sequence). The CDR3 coding sequence is TGTGCCACCAGCAGTCCGGGACAGGGAAAACGCGAGCAGTACTTC. This gives the protein CATSSPGQGKREQYF.

This CDR3 is CASSPGDYTDTQYF. The CDR3 DNA sequence: TGTGCCAGCTCACCGGGTGACTACACAGATACGCAGTATTTT. The chain uses TRBV18 and TRBJ2-3; a weak D match, TRBD2 (5 bases). CDR3 length: 14 amino acids. V lost 3 bases, J lost 2 bases, and 9 bases lay in between. Germline V lookup: CDR1 KGHSH, CDR2 LQKENI.

This chain joins TRBV20-1 and TRBJ1-2; D remains unclear. The CDR3 has 15 residues. Germline CDR1 is DFQATT and CDR2 is SNEGSKA (reference sequence). Trimming removed 4 bases from V and 0 bases from J, with 15 bases in between. DNA of the CDR3: TGCAGTGCTACCGACTCGCGGCGAGCTAACTATGGCTACACCTTC. This codes for CSATDSRRANYGYTF.

The rearrangement links TRBV12-3 or TRBV12-4 to TRBJ2-5; D gene unclear. The CDR3 runs 12 residues. V was trimmed by 6 bases and J by 7 bases, leaving 12 bases between them. The CDR3 region has the DNA TGTGCCAGCAGCCGGACCGCGTGGACCCAGTACTTC. This translates into CASSRTAWTQYF.

This clonotype was seen a handful of times. The rearrangement uses TRBV11-2 and TRBJ2-1; 8 nucleotides align to TRBD2. The CDR3 spans 16 residues. The V segment lost 4 bases and the J segment 2 bases; nucleotides outside the gene matches: 7. Germline V gene data show CDR1 as SGHAT and CDR2 as FQNNGV. CDR3 sequence reads: CASSYNGRETYNEQFF. Here the CDR3 DNA reads TGTGCCAGCAGCTACAACGGGAGGGAGACCTACAATGAGCAGTTCTTC.

This clonotype appeared many times. CDR3 residues: CASRPLAGSYEQYF. CDR3 sequence (DNA): TGTGCCAGTAGACCTTTAGCGGGATCCTACGAGCAGTACTTC. The chain couples TRBV19 to TRBJ2-7, with TRBD2 matching 8 bases. Germline loops: CDR1 LNHDA, CDR2 SQIVND (reference sequence). The length of the CDR3 is 14 residues. J was trimmed by 1 base and V by 6 bases; bases with no gene match: 5.

This chain uses TRBV4-2 with TRBJ2-4; D might be TRBD2 (6 bases). The germline V and J ends were trimmed by 3 bases and 3 bases, with 18 bases remaining between them. This CDR3 is 17 amino acids long. Germline CDR1 reads LGHNA; CDR2 reads YNFKEQ. CDR3 sequence: CASSHLLGGGIKNIQYF. In DNA form, the CDR3 reads TGTGCCAGCAGCCACCTTCTGGGGGGAGGAATCAAAAACATTCAGTACTTC.